This is a list of T cell receptor beta chains from one sample in a study of CD8 T cells in ankylosing spondylitis. Each CDR3 protein gets one entry after TCRdb re-called the 5' RACE reads with MiXCR. The table includes hundreds of thousands of distinct CDR3 sequences, approximately 24% detected once. The sample was blood, either unsorted or a sorted T cell fraction (not recorded which). The origin of the receptors is a male donor with ankylosing spondylitis or in good health (not recorded which). Each CDR3 is given with its conserved first and last residue. The D gene is left open where the match is weak. Rows give clone size only sometimes, using once, few, many, or a class for an expanded clone.

clone size	D gene	V gene	J gene	CDR3 protein	CDR3 DNA
-	-	TRBV5-6	TRBJ2-3	CASSFRALSTDTQYF	TGTGCCAGCAGCTTCAGGGCCCTAAGCACAGATACGCAGTATTTT
-	-	TRBV29-1	TRBJ2-7	CSVTEGSNEQYF	TGCAGCGTTACAGAGGGCTCCAACGAGCAGTACTTC
many	TRBD1	TRBV15	TRBJ1-5	CATSKKGQGDRYGNQPQHF	TGTGCCACCAGCAAAAAAGGACAGGGGGACCGATATGGCAATCAGCCCCAGCATTTT
-	TRBD2	TRBV10-1	TRBJ2-3	CASSEQGGLAGGSDTQYF	TGCGCCAGCAGTGAGCAGGGGGGACTAGCGGGAGGGTCAGATACGCAGTATTTT
-	-	TRBV10-3	TRBJ2-5	CAISEVKGAGETQYF	TGTGCCATCAGTGAGGTTAAGGGAGCAGGGGAGACCCAGTACTTC
-	TRBD2	TRBV7-8	TRBJ2-5	CASSPTAGGQETQYF	TGTGCCAGCAGCCCGACGGCGGGAGGACAAGAGACCCAGTACTTC
few	TRBD2	TRBV11-2	TRBJ2-1	CASSHTGESSGTHEQFF	TGTGCCAGCAGCCACACGGGGGAGAGTAGCGGGACCCATGAGCAGTTCTTC
-	-	TRBV18	TRBJ2-5	CASSPGLDERTQYF	TGTGCCAGCTCACCAGGGCTAGACGAGAGAACCCAGTACTTC
many	-	TRBV29-1	TRBJ2-1	CSVEVGEQFF	TGCAGCGTTGAAGTAGGTGAGCAGTTCTTC
many	-	TRBV4-3	TRBJ2-1	CASSQEVVGSYNEQFF	TGCGCCAGCAGCCAAGAGGTGGTAGGGTCCTACAATGAGCAGTTCTTC
few	-	TRBV29-1	TRBJ2-7	CSVGRALDQISYEQYF	TGCAGCGTTGGCAGGGCACTTGACCAGATTTCCTACGAGCAGTACTTC
few	-	TRBV20-1	TRBJ2-7	CSAREGTRTYEQYF	TGCAGTGCTAGAGAGGGGACCAGAACCTACGAGCAGTACTTC
few	-	TRBV20-1	TRBJ1-1	CSATDGGAEAFF	TGCAGTGCTACCGACGGAGGGGCTGAAGCTTTCTTT
-	TRBD2	TRBV27	TRBJ2-1	CASSSVAGNEQFF	TGTGCCAGCAGTTCGGTAGCGGGGAATGAGCAGTTCTTC
few	TRBD2	TRBV20-1	TRBJ2-1	CSASGLASYNEQFF	TGCAGTGCCTCAGGACTAGCCTCCTACAATGAGCAGTTCTTC
few	TRBD2	TRBV2	TRBJ2-2	CASHGRVGTGELFF	TGTGCCAGCCACGGGAGGGTCGGCACCGGGGAGCTGTTTTTT
few	-	TRBV10-3	TRBJ2-7	CAISERTFEQYF	TGTGCCATCAGTGAGAGGACGTTCGAGCAGTACTTC
-	TRBD2	TRBV29-1	TRBJ2-1	CSVLLLAGYNEQFF	TGCAGCGTTTTATTGCTAGCGGGATACAATGAGCAGTTCTTC
-	-	TRBV5-6	TRBJ2-1	CASSLALEMGEQFF	TGTGCCAGCAGCTTGGCCTTGGAGATGGGTGAGCAGTTCTTC
many	TRBD1	TRBV6-2/TRBV6-3	TRBJ2-7	CASIRQGALNHIYEQYF	TGTGCCAGCATTCGACAGGGGGCTTTAAACCATATCTACGAGCAGTACTTC
many	-	TRBV11-2	TRBJ2-3	CASSTFLLSSGTDTQYF	TGTGCCAGCAGCACGTTCCTACTTTCTAGCGGCACAGATACGCAGTATTTT
many	-	TRBV29-1	TRBJ2-6	CSVRDPWGASSGANVLTF	TGCAGCGTTAGAGATCCATGGGGCGCGTCGTCTGGGGCCAACGTCCTGACTTTC
-	-	TRBV6-1	TRBJ2-7	CASASAAPSYEQYF	TGTGCCAGCGCGTCGGCAGCCCCTTCCTACGAGCAGTACTTC
many	TRBD1	TRBV4-3	TRBJ2-1	CASSQGVPGTGNEQFF	TGCGCCAGCAGCCAAGGCGTTCCAGGGACAGGCAATGAGCAGTTCTTC
-	-	TRBV20-1	TRBJ1-5	CSASRETQPQHF	TGCAGTGCTAGCAGGGAGACTCAGCCCCAGCATTTT
-	-	TRBV12-3/TRBV12-4	TRBJ2-1	CASSLGQQFYNEQFF	TGTGCCAGCAGTTTAGGACAGCAGTTTTACAATGAGCAGTTCTTC
-	-	TRBV20-1	TRBJ2-3	CSAQTRGGMTDTQYF	TGCAGTGCTCAGACTAGAGGGGGCATGACAGATACGCAGTATTTT
-	TRBD2	TRBV12-3/TRBV12-4	TRBJ2-5	CASSLGGRDETQYF	TGTGCCAGCAGTTTGGGAGGGCGCGATGAGACCCAGTACTTC
many	-	TRBV10-3	TRBJ2-5	CAISNSGEETQYF	TGTGCCATCAGTAATTCGGGCGAGGAGACCCAGTACTTC
-	TRBD2	TRBV20-1	TRBJ2-5	CSARDWRGTSGTETQYF	TGCAGTGCTAGAGATTGGAGGGGGACTAGCGGGACGGAGACCCAGTACTTC
many	TRBD2	TRBV20-1	TRBJ2-3	CSAWTSGRVPDTQYF	TGCAGTGCCTGGACTAGCGGGAGGGTTCCAGATACGCAGTATTTT
-	TRBD2	TRBV5-1	TRBJ2-7	CASTRLAGGPGALEQYF	TGCGCCAGTACGAGACTAGCGGGAGGGCCGGGAGCCCTCGAGCAGTACTTC